The 8 T cell receptor beta chains reported below all come from one sample, sequenced in a study of blood T cell repertoires in COVID-19. This table comes from immunoSEQ multiplex PCR, and its TCRdb copy is limited to in-frame clones, with some not included. The sample gives some 300,000 clones, approximately 91% of which show up once; approximately 1% is in the top ten. The sequenced sample consisted of PBMCs or T cells enriched from blood (not recorded which). The receptors shown here come from a woman between 25 and 40 years old who had recovered from COVID-19.

The chain has TRBV27 and TRBJ1-4; D possibly corresponds to TRBD1 (5 bases). V lost 2 bases and J lost 14, with 9 bases in between. The germline CDR1 and CDR2 sequences are MNHEY and SMNVEV (reference sequence). The CDR3 extends over 11 amino acids. CDR3 in DNA: TGTGCCAGCAGTTTAGGAGGGGTTCTGTTTTTT. Translation: CASSLGGVLFF.

The chain employs TRBV27 and TRBJ2-1; 9 bases match TRBD2. CDR3 length: 17 residues. V lost 4 bases, J lost 7 bases, and 14 bases stayed unmatched. Germline V gene data show CDR1 as MNHEY and CDR2 as SMNVEV (reference sequence). CDR3 protein: CASSSWMVAGVVNEQFF. CDR3 sequence (DNA): TGTGCCAGCAGTTCGTGGATGGTAGCGGGAGTGGTGAATGAGCAGTTCTTC.

A word on this clone: Distinct nucleotide sequences in the sample also encode this CDR3. The chain carries TRBV28 and TRBJ2-7, with 7 bases aligning to TRBD1. CDR3 length: 13 residues. J lost 2 bases, V lost 6 bases, and 4 bases had no gene match. Germline lookup yields CDR1 MDHEN and CDR2 SYDVKM. Written as DNA, the CDR3 is TGTGCCAGCAGCCCGACAGGGCCCTACGAGCAGTACTTC. This translates into CASSPTGPYEQYF. The variable domain in full, completed from reference TRBV28 and TRBJ2-7, reads DVKVTQSSRYLVKRTGEKVFLECVQDMDHENMFWYRQDPGLGLRLIYFSYDVKMKEKGDIPEGYSVSREKKERFSLILESASTNQTSMYLCASSPTGPYEQYFGPGTRLTVT.

This clone was seen a single time. The J gene is TRBJ1-1, the V gene TRBV18; TRBD1 aligns across 7 bases. The CDR3 is 16 residues long. Germline V gene sequence: CDR1 KGHSH, CDR2 LQKENI. J was trimmed by 11 bases and V by 3 bases; bases with no gene match: 18. The CDR3: CASSPAGTALRDQAFF. The CDR3 DNA reads as TGTGCCAGCTCACCGGCCGGGACAGCCTTACGAGATCAGGCTTTCTTT.

V gene TRBV4-1 combines with J gene TRBJ2-3; 9 bases map to TRBD1. The germline V gene encodes CDR1 MGHRA and CDR2 YSYEKL. This CDR3 is 13 amino acids long. V was clipped by 8 bases and J by 6 bases; unmatched bases: 6. The CDR3 nucleotides are TGCGCCAGCTCTACAGGGGGCGCTGATACGCAGTATTTT. This sequence encodes CASSTGGADTQYF.

The genes are TRBV2 and TRBJ1-5; TRBD1 matches at 8 bases. V shed 8 bases, J shed 4 bases, and the junction held 7 bases outside the gene matches. The CDR3 is 14 amino acids. Germline V lookup: CDR1 SNHLY, CDR2 FYNNEI. CDR3 sequence reads: CASSDRERNQPQHF. As DNA, the CDR3 is TGTGCCAGCTCGGACAGGGAGAGGAATCAGCCCCAGCATTTT.

The genes are TRBV28 and TRBJ1-2; 7 bases agree with TRBD1. With 3 bases clipped from V and 6 bases from J, the junction kept 7 bases outside the gene matches. The germline CDR1 and CDR2 sequences are MDHEN and SYDVKM. The CDR3 runs to 14 residues. CDR3 DNA sequence: TGTGCCAGCAGTTTTCGGGGACAGCCACATGGCTACACCTTC. It translates to CASSFRGQPHGYTF.

The chain couples TRBV13 to TRBJ1-6, with D possibly matching TRBD1 (6 bases). Germline CDR1 is PRHDT and CDR2 is FYEKMQ (reference sequence). The CDR3 runs to 14 residues. The ends were cut back, 7 bases at V and 9 bases at J, with 16 bases in the middle. The CDR3 DNA follows: TGTGCCAGCAAGAGGGGGGGCAATAGTTCACCCCTCCACTTT. This translates into CASKRGGNSSPLHF.